The 27 T cell receptor beta chains below were found in one sample sequenced in a study of molecular identifiers for immune sequencing clone quantification. TCRdb re-called the PCR reads through MiXCR, storing one row per CDR3 protein. The table lists about 510,000 distinct CDR3 sequences, 25% of them singletons. Sequencing was carried out using naive CD8+ T cells from blood, with Jurkat cell RNA spiked in. Indicated subset: FACS-sorted CD8+CD4-CCR7+CD45RA+ naive T cells. All receptors derive from a human donor in good health. Some libraries in this study had Jurkat cell RNA spiked in.

This rearrangement joins TRBV3-1 to TRBJ2-6; the D gene is possibly TRBD1 (5 bases). The V end lost 0 bases, the J end lost 0 bases, and 15 bases lay between the germline ends. Germline assignment: CDR1 LGHDT and CDR2 YNNKEL (reference sequence). The CDR3 consists of 19 residues. The CDR3 is CASSQDMHRQRSGANVLTF. The CDR3 bases are TGTGCCAGCAGCCAAGATATGCACAGGCAACGCTCTGGGGCCAACGTCCTGACTTTC.

This clonotype was observed a handful of times. This chain joins TRBV28 and TRBJ2-3, with a weak D call TRBD2 (5 bases). CDR3 length: 13 amino acids. Trimming shortened V by 8 bases and J by 2 bases, and 11 bases separated the two germline ends. The V gene's germline CDR1 is MDHEN and CDR2 SYDVKM. CDR3 bases: TGTGCCAGCTGGAATGGACTCACAGATACGCAGTATTTT. This encodes CASWNGLTDTQYF.

Concerning this clonotype itself: The CDR3 does not end in the conserved phenylalanine or tryptophan, so this is likely a read error. The chain employs TRBV7-2 and TRBJ1-3, with D maybe TRBD1 (6 bases). CDR1 and CDR2 from the germline V gene are SGHTA and FQGNSA. Trimming shortened V by 6 bases and J by 0 bases, and 12 bases separated the two germline ends. The CDR3 covers 15 residues. The CDR3 here is CASRPGQLSGNTIYS. The CDR3 DNA is TGTGCCAGCAGACCGGGACAACTCTCTGGAAACACCATATATTCT.

This clonotype was seen a few times. V gene TRBV27 combines with J gene TRBJ1-1; TRBD1 matches at 9 bases. The CDR3 has 16 residues. Germline-derived CDR1 and CDR2 are MNHEY and SMNVEV (reference sequence). V trimming: 5 bases; J trimming: 4 bases; junction bases outside the gene matches: 11. The CDR3 spells CASSLGTGMLGTEAFF. As DNA, the CDR3 is TGTGCCAGCAGTCTAGGGACAGGGATGTTAGGCACTGAAGCTTTCTTT.

This clonotype was observed many times. This chain links TRBV5-1 with TRBJ2-7; 11 bases align to TRBD2. V was pared by 2 bases and J by 4 bases, with 5 bases of the junction left unmatched. The CDR3 loop spans 15 amino acids. Germline lookup yields CDR1 SGHRS and CDR2 YFSETQ. This CDR3 is CASSFELAGVYEQYF. In nucleotides, the CDR3 is TGCGCCAGCAGCTTCGAACTAGCGGGAGTTTACGAGCAGTACTTC.

This clonotype was seen repeatedly, ten times or more. The CDR3 spells CASRPTGTYEQYF. In DNA, the CDR3 is TGTGCCAGCAGACCGACAGGGACGTACGAGCAGTACTTC. The chain recombines TRBV6-2 or TRBV6-3 with TRBJ2-7; 7 positions match TRBD1. Per the germline V gene, CDR1 is MNHEY and CDR2 is SVGEGT. The CDR3 spans 13 residues. Germline trimming cut 6 bases from V and 4 bases from J; bases unmatched to any gene: 6.

The V gene is TRBV6-2 or TRBV6-3, the J gene TRBJ2-3, with 7 nucleotides matching TRBD2. The J segment lost 4 bases and the V segment lost 5 bases, leaving 12 bases of the junction unmatched. Looked up from germline, CDR1 is MNHEY and CDR2 is SVGEGT. The CDR3 is 16 amino acids. In DNA, the CDR3 is TGTGCCAGCAGTCACGGGGCGGGAGTTTCGGCAGATACGCAGTATTTT. Translating it yields CASSHGAGVSADTQYF.

Points on this clonotype: A much bigger clone sits one base away, suggesting this may be a read error. This chain links TRBV6-2 or TRBV6-3 with TRBJ1-1, with 9 bases lining up with TRBD1. The germline CDR1 and CDR2 sequences are MNHEY and SVGEGT. The CDR3 has 15 amino acids. The CDR3 sequence: CASNYRDRAFTEAFF. Here the CDR3 DNA reads TGTGCCAGCAATTACCGGGACAGGGCGTTCACTGAAGCTTTCTTT.

This chain connects TRBV11-2 to TRBJ2-1; D assignment may be TRBD1 or TRBD2 (5 bases each). The ends were cut back, 2 bases at V and 7 bases at J, with 15 bases in the middle. The germline V gene has CDR1 SGHAT and CDR2 FQNNGV. CDR3 length equals 15 residues. CDR3: CASSLTRDPKNEQFF. The CDR3 DNA sequence: TGTGCCAGCAGCTTAACTAGGGACCCGAAGAATGAGCAGTTCTTC.

This clonotype was counted only a few times. This chain links TRBV6-2 or TRBV6-3 with TRBJ1-5; perhaps TRBD1 as D (6 bases). Germline loops: CDR1 MNHEY, CDR2 SVGEGT. The germline V and J ends were trimmed by 7 bases and 0 bases, with 25 bases remaining between them. The CDR3 is 19 residues long. CDR3 DNA sequence: TGTGCCAGCACTTGGGGACCGACAGGTTACTTTTATAGCAATCAGCCCCAGCATTTT. Translated: CASTWGPTGYFYSNQPQHF.

A remark on this clonotype: Compared with germline, one end of the junction differs, possibly owing to a read error. V and J are TRBV5-3 and TRBJ2-7; 8 bases match TRBD2. TRBV5-3 is known as an ORF, though its function is uncertain. CDR3 length equals 15 residues. CDR3 bases: TGTGCCAGCAGCTCGCCGGGGGGGTCTACCCACGAGCAGTACTTC. This translates into CASSSPGGSTHEQYF.

This clonotype was seen a handful of times. The V call is TRBV27, the J call TRBJ2-7; a possible D gene is TRBD1 (5 bases). Trimming removed 5 bases from V and 2 bases from J, with 13 bases in between. Germline CDR1 MNHEY, CDR2 SMNVEV (reference sequence). The CDR3 consists of 14 residues. As DNA, the CDR3 is TGTGCCAGCAGTCCCACGACAGTAGCCTACGAGCAGTACTTC. Translation gives CASSPTTVAYEQYF.

In its sample, this clonotype was seen a few times. This chain links TRBV25-1 with TRBJ1-4; D not resolved. There are 13 residues in the CDR3. CDR1 and CDR2 from the germline V gene are MGHDK and SYGVNS. V dropped 6 bases and J dropped 2 bases, with 7 bases sitting between them. Here the CDR3 DNA reads TGTGCCAGCAGCCGCTCGACTAATGAAAAACTGTTTTTT. It specifies CASSRSTNEKLFF.

As for this clonotype: Since no conserved phenylalanine or tryptophan closes the CDR3, a read error is the likely cause. The rearrangement links TRBV14 to TRBJ2-3, with D unresolved. CDR1 is SGHDN, CDR2 FVKESK, per germline. The CDR3 consists of 16 residues. V was cut by 0 bases and J by 2 bases, with 12 bases left in between. CDR3 sequence: CASSQDLGWFTDTQYL. CDR3 DNA: TGTGCCAGCAGCCAAGATTTAGGGTGGTTCACAGATACGCAGTATCTT.

This clonotype was picked up a small number of times. V is TRBV20-1 and J is TRBJ2-1; D call uncertain. V lost 7 bases to trimming and J lost 0 bases, with 13 bases between them. The CDR3 extends over 14 amino acids. Germline loops: CDR1 DFQATT, CDR2 SNEGSKA (reference sequence). The CDR3 nucleotides are TGCAGTGAACGTTCTTCGAGCTCCTACAATGAGCAGTTCTTC. Protein: CSERSSSSYNEQFF.

This chain uses TRBV9 with TRBJ2-1; D call uncertain. Germline loops: CDR1 SGDLS, CDR2 YYNGEE. CDR3 length: 11 residues. Trimming removed 7 bases from V and 2 bases from J, with 4 bases in between. As DNA, the CDR3 is TGTGCCAGCGGCACCTACAATGAGCAGTTCTTC. It codes for CASGTYNEQFF.

V is TRBV7-9 and J is TRBJ2-7; maybe TRBD1 (6 bases). This CDR3 is 18 amino acids long. Germline CDR1 SEHNR, CDR2 FQNEAQ (reference sequence). Trimming removed 7 bases from V and 1 base from J, with 26 bases in between. Here the CDR3 DNA reads TGTGCCAGCACCACAACACCCTTCGGATCCGGGACATCCTACGAGCAGTACTTC. Translation gives CASTTTPFGSGTSYEQYF. The full variable domain, its missing parts supplied by reference TRBV7-9 and TRBJ2-7, is DTGVSQNPRHKITKRGQNVTFRCDPISEHNRLYWYRQTLGQGPEFLTYFQNEAQLEKSRLLSDRFSAERPKGSFSTLEIQRTEQGDSAMYLCASTTTPFGSGTSYEQYFGPGTRLTVT.

There are many counts of this clonotype. This rearrangement joins TRBV19 to TRBJ1-1, with D tentatively TRBD1 (5 bases). Deletions cut 2 bases from V and 5 bases from J, with 9 bases between. The germline V gene has CDR1 LNHDA and CDR2 SQIVND (reference sequence). The CDR3 covers 13 residues. In nucleotides, the CDR3 is TGTGCCAGTAGTATAACTGGGGGAACTGAAGCTTTCTTT. Its translation is CASSITGGTEAFF. Together with reference TRBV19 and TRBJ1-1, the CDR3 gives the full variable domain: DGGITQSPKYLFRKEGQNVTLSCEQNLNHDAMYWYRQDPGQGLRLIYYSQIVNDFQKGDIAEGYSVSREKKESFPLTVTSAQKNPTAFYLCASSITGGTEAFFGQGTRLTVV.

This clonotype was picked up many times. This chain links TRBV2 with TRBJ1-5; 8 bases map to TRBD1. The CDR3 consists of 15 residues. V dropped 6 bases and J dropped 6; count of bases not matched to a gene: 10. The V gene's germline CDR1 is SNHLY and CDR2 FYNNEI. The CDR3 region is CASSTTGGSAQPQHF. In nucleotides, the CDR3 is TGTGCCAGCAGCACAACAGGGGGTTCGGCTCAGCCCCAGCATTTT. The full variable domain, with the rest looked up from reference TRBV2 and TRBJ1-5, is EPEVTQTPSHQVTQMGQEVILRCVPISNHLYFYWYRQILGQKVEFLVSFYNNEISEKSEIFDDQFSVERPDGSNFTLKIRSTKLEDSAMYFCASSTTGGSAQPQHFGDGTRLSIL.

This clonotype has only a few counts. The CDR3 is CASSQDWAAVITYEQYF. The DNA of the CDR3 is TGCGCCAGCAGCCAAGATTGGGCAGCCGTCATAACCTACGAGCAGTACTTC. V gene TRBV4-3 combines with J gene TRBJ2-7; no clear D. There are 17 residues in the CDR3. V was pared by 0 bases and J by 2 bases, with 17 bases between. The germline V gene encodes CDR1 LGHNA and CDR2 YSLEER.

Points on this clonotype: This sequence may be a read error, since a much larger clone differs from it by one base. This chain joins TRBV3-1 and TRBJ1-1; 8 nucleotides align to TRBD1. Germline lookup yields CDR1 LGHDT and CDR2 YNNKEL (reference sequence). This CDR3 is built from 17 residues. CDR3 loop: CASNQDRGQGATTEAFF. The CDR3, as DNA: TGTGCCAGCAACCAAGATCGGGGTCAGGGGGCGACCACTGAAGCTTTCTTT.

The chain combines TRBV7-2 with TRBJ2-7; no definite D call. The CDR3 sequence is 12 residues long. Germline loops: CDR1 SGHTA, CDR2 FQGNSA. Trimming took off 2 bases at V and 9 bases at J, with 11 bases between the two ends. The CDR3 DNA reads TGTGCCAGCAGCTTATATAGTAACGCGCAGTACTTC. The encoded protein is CASSLYSNAQYF. Looking up the rest from reference TRBV7-2 and TRBJ2-7 gives the full variable domain: GAGVSQSPSNKVTEKGKDVELRCDPISGHTALYWYRQSLGQGLEFLIYFQGNSAPDKSGLPSDRFSAERTGGSVSTLTIQRTQQEDSAVYLCASSLYSNAQYFGPGTRLTVT.

In regard to this clonotype: With a much larger clone just one base away, this may be a read error. The CDR3 DNA reads as TGTGCCAGCGGTTACGGGGGACAGGGTCCCTATGGTGAGCAGTTCTTC. It yields the protein CASGYGGQGPYGEQFF. This chain joins TRBV6-5 and TRBJ2-1, with 9 positions matching TRBD1. Germline assignment: CDR1 MNHEY and CDR2 SVGAGI. The CDR3 loop spans 16 amino acids.

This clonotype was counted a few times. As DNA, the CDR3 is TGTGCCAGTATGCGCGGGGGGGCCTCAGACGAGCAGTACTTC. This translates into CASMRGGASDEQYF. This rearrangement joins TRBV19 to TRBJ2-7, with TRBD2 matching 9 bases. V lost 7 bases and J lost 5; bases outside the gene matches: 9. Germline V CDR1 and CDR2: LNHDA, SQIVND (reference sequence). The CDR3 has 14 amino acids.

This clonotype was found a few times. This rearrangement joins TRBV6-5 to TRBJ2-7, with a weak D call TRBD1 (6 bases). This CDR3 has 15 residues. Germline V lookup: CDR1 MNHEY, CDR2 SVGAGI. Trimming left V 7 bases short and J 0 bases short, with 16 bases between. The CDR3 DNA follows: TGTGCCAGCACCCATTGGCAGGGGAGCTCCTACGAGCAGTACTTC. It yields the protein CASTHWQGSSYEQYF.

This clonotype was seen a handful of times. This sequence joins TRBV20-1 and TRBJ2-4; 8 positions agree with TRBD1. This CDR3 contains 16 residues. In germline, CDR1 is DFQATT, CDR2 SNEGSKA (reference sequence). V lost 6 bases and J lost 0; bases outside the gene matches: 10. The CDR3 spells CSASRDRTLAKNIQYF. The DNA for the CDR3 is TGCAGTGCCAGCCGGGACAGGACACTAGCCAAAAACATTCAGTACTTC.

This clonotype was seen a few times. The chain has TRBV9 and TRBJ2-3; 9 bases are shared with TRBD2. Germline CDR1 reads SGDLS; CDR2 reads YYNGEE. This CDR3 region has 17 residues. The trim removed 0 bases at V and 2 bases at J, leaving 7 bases unmatched. The CDR3 protein is CASSVDWTSEDTDTQYF. CDR3 in DNA: TGTGCCAGCAGCGTAGATTGGACTAGCGAGGACACAGATACGCAGTATTTT. The whole variable domain, remainder taken from reference TRBV9 and TRBJ2-3, is DSGVTQTPKHLITATGQRVTLRCSPRSGDLSVYWYQQSLDQGLQFLIQYYNGEERAKGNILERFSAQQFPDLHSELNLSSLELGDSALYFCASSVDWTSEDTDTQYFGPGTRLTVL.